This entry concerns a single T cell receptor (beta chain). What it recognizes is unknown. This sample stems from a study of beta chain features in type 1 diabetes. Study-wide points: TCRB CDR3s from Type 1 diabetes patients were moderately but significantly shorter in all four CD4+ subsets. Healthy donors had naive, central memory and Treg TCRB repertoires that appeared less similar than those seen among patients.

Trimming took 8 bases from V and 0 from J, leaving 10 bases between them. CDR3 size: 13 residues. Germline V gene data show CDR1 as MNHNS and CDR2 as SASEGT. The study reverse transcribed the entire isolated RNA, so it sequenced expressed TCRB transcripts. TCRdb's copy holds only in-frame clones and misses some; the assay was immunoSEQ multiplex PCR. The table lists some 190,000 clones, less than 10% of them singletons. The clonotype was recovered from a man aged 18 to 29 with type 1 diabetes. The sequencing sample was made of central memory CD4+ T cells from blood. The V gene is TRBV6-1, the J gene TRBJ1-2; D is unresolved. The CDR3 region has the DNA TGTGCCAGCGTGGTCCTAGCTAACTATGGCTACACCTTC. Protein sequence: CASVVLANYGYTF.